These 31 T cell receptor beta chains originate from one sample sequenced in a study of cytomegalovirus exposure and HLA in healthy donors (dated by TCRdb to 2016 to 2017). The library was made by the immunoSEQ multiplex PCR assay. For the multiplex PCR, a mixture combining 60 forward primers for TCR Vbeta segments and 13 reverse primers for TCR Jbeta segments was used. TCRdb retrieved this table from immuneACCESS and kept in-frame rearrangements only. Not all clones are present; in checked studies, unresolved V genes account for under half, and no reason is known for the remainder. The sample table holds 220,000 or so clones, of which about 77% were seen once. The biggest ten clones account for 1.8% of the sample. The sample comprised PBMCs. These receptor sequences come from a woman between 25 and 40 years old in good health and CMV-seronegative.

The gene calls are TRBV19 and TRBJ2-5, with D possibly matching TRBD2 (5 bases). The CDR3 consists of 13 residues. The germline gives CDR1 LNHDA, CDR2 SQIVND (reference sequence). V was pared by 9 bases and J by 5 bases, with 16 bases between. CDR3 coding DNA: TGTGCCAGCCGCAGGACTCTGGGGGAGACCCAGTACTTC. It translates to CASRRTLGETQYF.

The chain employs TRBV19 and TRBJ2-5, with TRBD2 identical over 7 bases. Germline lookup yields CDR1 LNHDA and CDR2 SQIVND (reference sequence). Trimming at V came to 5 bases and at J to 1 base, leaving 7 bases not matched to a gene. The CDR3 consists of 15 residues. The CDR3 is CASSPEASGQETQYF. For the CDR3, the DNA is TGTGCCAGTAGTCCAGAGGCTAGCGGCCAAGAGACCCAGTACTTC.

This rearrangement joins TRBV18 to TRBJ2-5; D remains unclear. This CDR3 spans 12 amino acids. The ends were cut back, 2 bases at V and 5 bases at J, with 6 bases in the middle. The germline CDR1 and CDR2 sequences are KGHSH and LQKENI. CDR3 sequence: CASSPGHETQYF. CDR3 nucleotide sequence: TGTGCCAGCTCACCAGGGCATGAGACCCAGTACTTC. Full variable domain (outside the CDR3, taken from reference TRBV18 and TRBJ2-5): NAGVMQNPRHLVRRRGQEARLRCSPMKGHSHVYWYRQLPEEGLKFMVYLQKENIIDESGMPKERFSAEFPKEGPSILRIQQVVRGDSAAYFCASSPGHETQYFGPGTRLLVL.

The CDR3 sequence: CASNRQGDYEQYF. DNA of the CDR3: TGTGCCAGCAATCGACAGGGGGACTACGAGCAGTACTTC. The V gene is TRBV9, the J gene TRBJ2-5; 9 positions match TRBD1. The better agreement between TRBJ2-7 and the DNA end casts doubt on the J call. CDR1 SGDLS and CDR2 YYNGEE come from the germline V gene. The CDR3 has 13 amino acids.

Only a few counts were recorded for this clone. V is TRBV27 and J is TRBJ1-1; 9 nucleotides align to TRBD1. CDR1 MNHEY and CDR2 SMNVEV come from the germline V gene (reference sequence). The CDR3 covers 16 residues. With V trimmed by 3 bases and J by 4 bases, 9 bases remained unmatched. DNA for the CDR3: TGTGCCAGCAGTTTCGGGACAGGGAGGCTGAGCACTGAAGCTTTCTTT. Its protein product is CASSFGTGRLSTEAFF.

DNA of the CDR3: TGCGCCAGCAGCTTGGGTTTGGGGGGACCAAATCAGCCCCAGCATTTT. Residues: CASSLGLGGPNQPQHF. This chain uses TRBV5-1 with TRBJ1-5, with a possible D match to TRBD1 (5 bases). The germline gives CDR1 SGHRS, CDR2 YFSETQ. This CDR3 contains 16 residues. V shed 0 bases and J shed 4 bases, with 14 bases lying between them.

The V call is TRBV5-5, the J call TRBJ1-5; 11 nucleotides match TRBD1. The germline V gene encodes CDR1 SGHKS and CDR2 YYEKEE (reference sequence). V dropped 0 bases and J dropped 6; count of bases not matched to a gene: 5. This CDR3 contains 16 residues. As DNA, the CDR3 is TGTGCCAGCAGCTTGGAGGGACAGGGGGTAAGTCAGCCCCAGCATTTT. Translation gives CASSLEGQGVSQPQHF.

This sequence joins TRBV28 and TRBJ1-2; D perhaps matches TRBD1 (6 bases). Germline V gene sequence: CDR1 MDHEN, CDR2 SYDVKM. There are 15 residues in the CDR3. Trimming cost V 1 base and J 4 bases, with 13 bases left between them. CDR3: CASSLYPPGAYGYTF. The DNA for the CDR3 is TGTGCCAGCAGTTTATACCCGCCAGGGGCCTATGGCTACACCTTC.

This clone has only a few counts. The chain uses TRBV19 and TRBJ2-1, with TRBD2 matching over 7 bases. The germline CDR1 and CDR2 sequences are LNHDA and SQIVND (reference sequence). The J segment lost 4 bases and the V segment lost 5 bases, leaving 8 bases of the junction unmatched. The CDR3 is 15 amino acids. The CDR3 sequence is CASSYSGGVYNEQFF. The CDR3 nucleotides read TGTGCCAGTAGTTACTCTGGGGGGGTGTACAATGAGCAGTTCTTC.

CDR3 sequence (DNA): TGTGCCAGCAGCCCTCTGACAGGAGGTACTGAAGCTTTCTTT. Translated, it gives CASSPLTGGTEAFF. The chain uses TRBV11-3 and TRBJ1-1; D possibly corresponds to TRBD1 (6 bases). Deletions cut 5 bases from V and 5 bases from J, with 15 bases between. This CDR3 is built from 14 residues. Germline V gene lookup returns CDR1 SGHNT and CDR2 YENEEA.

There are a few counts of this clone. The chain couples TRBV13 to TRBJ1-1; no firm D call. This CDR3 comprises 13 residues. Trimming shortened V by 2 bases and J by 4 bases, and 8 bases separated the two germline ends. Germline V lookup: CDR1 PRHDT, CDR2 FYEKMQ (reference sequence). CDR3 loop: CASSLSGSTEAFF. The CDR3 region has the DNA TGTGCCAGCAGCTTATCTGGCAGCACTGAAGCTTTCTTT.

This rearrangement joins TRBV6-5 to TRBJ2-1, with D perhaps TRBD2 (7 bases). CDR1 MNHEY and CDR2 SVGAGI come from the germline V gene. V was clipped by 6 bases and J by 4 bases, with 16 bases between them. This CDR3 region has 15 residues. The CDR3 loop is CASRIGGEWYNEQFF. DNA of the CDR3: TGTGCCAGCAGAATAGGGGGGGAGTGGTACAATGAGCAGTTCTTC.

The chain has TRBV13 and TRBJ2-1; D is unclear. The CDR3 runs to 13 residues. V shed 5 bases and J shed 0 bases, with 5 bases lying between them. CDR1 and CDR2 (germline): PRHDT, FYEKMQ (reference sequence). CDR3 DNA sequence: TGTGCCAGCAGCAAGAGCTCCTACAATGAGCAGTTCTTC. It encodes CASSKSSYNEQFF.

The CDR3 protein is CSVVVGDMNTEAFF. DNA of the CDR3: TGCAGCGTTGTTGTTGGGGACATGAACACTGAAGCTTTCTTT. The chain carries TRBV29-1 and TRBJ1-1; D possibly corresponds to TRBD1 (6 bases). V lost 4 bases, J lost 0 bases, and 12 bases lay in between. There are 14 residues in the CDR3. Germline V gene sequence: CDR1 SQVTM, CDR2 ANQGSEA.

V and J are TRBV27 and TRBJ2-2; 13 bases align to TRBD2. The V gene's germline CDR1 is MNHEY and CDR2 SMNVEV (reference sequence). The CDR3 is 17 residues long. V gave up 5 bases and J gave up 7 bases; unmatched junction bases: 10. The DNA of the CDR3 is TGTGCCAGCAGTCTCACTAGCGGGAGGGCGAAGGGCGGGGAGCTGTTTTTT. This codes for CASSLTSGRAKGGELFF.

This chain joins TRBV6-1 and TRBJ1-1, with D possibly matching TRBD1 (5 bases). V was pared by 6 bases and J by 1 base, with 9 bases between. The CDR3 has 13 residues. Germline V CDR1 and CDR2: MNHNS, SASEGT. In nucleotides, the CDR3 is TGTGCCAGCAGCGACACAGGGAACACTGAAGCTTTCTTT. Protein: CASSDTGNTEAFF.

The genes are TRBV7-3 and TRBJ2-7; 7 bases align to TRBD1. Per the germline V gene, CDR1 is SGHTA and CDR2 is FQGTGA. V trimming: 3 bases; J trimming: 5 bases; junction bases outside the gene matches: 4. This CDR3 is 13 amino acids long. The CDR3 region has the DNA TGTGCCAGCAGCTTCCGAGACAGGGACGAGCAGTACTTC. It specifies CASSFRDRDEQYF.

Turning to this clone: A junction boundary mismatches the germline segment, possibly from a read error. The chain employs TRBV7-7 and TRBJ2-1; D not certain. CDR1 is SSHAT, CDR2 FNYEAQ, per germline (reference sequence). This CDR3 comprises 13 residues. The CDR3: CASSLDKYNEQFF. The DNA of the CDR3 is TGTGCTAGCAGCTTAGACAAGTACAATGAGCAGTTCTTC. Using reference TRBV7-7 and TRBJ2-1 for the parts outside the CDR3, the full variable domain is GAGVSQSPRYKVTKRGQDVTLRCDPISSHATLYWYQQALGQGPEFLTYFNYEAQPDKSGLPSDRFSAERPEGSISTLTIQRTEQRDSAMYRCASSLDKYNEQFFGPGTRLTVL.

This clone was seen more than once but under ten times. The chain links TRBV9 to TRBJ2-3; TRBD1 matches at 8 bases. The V gene's germline CDR1 is SGDLS and CDR2 YYNGEE. This CDR3 is 14 amino acids long. The junction had 4 bases not matched to a gene; V was cut back by 0 bases and J by 7 bases. In DNA, the CDR3 is TGTGCCAGCAGCGTAGTACAGGGGGGAAATACGCAGTATTTT. It codes for CASSVVQGGNTQYF.

The chain recombines TRBV9 with TRBJ2-7; 11 nucleotides agree with TRBD2. The CDR3 has 15 residues. CDR1 and CDR2 (germline): SGDLS, YYNGEE. The V and J ends lost 0 bases and 3 bases, in that order; junction bases with no gene match: 2. The CDR3 sequence is CASSVAGTSGYEQYF. The CDR3 DNA reads as TGTGCCAGCAGCGTAGCAGGGACTAGCGGCTACGAGCAGTACTTC. The full variable domain, completed using reference TRBV9 and TRBJ2-7, is DSGVTQTPKHLITATGQRVTLRCSPRSGDLSVYWYQQSLDQGLQFLIQYYNGEERAKGNILERFSAQQFPDLHSELNLSSLELGDSALYFCASSVAGTSGYEQYFGPGTRLTVT.

Note on this clone: A read error may produce the germline difference seen at one junction end. The chain joins TRBV7-9 to TRBJ2-5; no firm D call. This CDR3 spans 13 amino acids. Germline V lookup: CDR1 SEHNR, CDR2 FQNEAQ (reference sequence). DNA of the CDR3: TGTTCCAGCAGCTTAGCTAGCCAAGAGACCCAGTACTTC. Its translation: CSSSLASQETQYF.

V is TRBV5-1 and J is TRBJ1-2; 7 positions agree with TRBD1. The CDR3 has 14 amino acids. Looked up from germline, CDR1 is SGHRS and CDR2 is YFSETQ. After removal of 4 bases from V and 8 bases from J, the junction contained 11 bases not matched to a gene. The CDR3 protein is CASSLGDSSKGYTF. In DNA, the CDR3 is TGCGCCAGCAGCCTTGGGGACAGCTCTAAGGGCTACACCTTC.

The J gene is TRBJ1-5, the V gene TRBV6-1; D perhaps matches TRBD1 (5 bases). Trimming pared 10 bases from V and 4 bases from J, leaving 17 bases between. CDR3 length equals 14 residues. The V gene's germline CDR1 is MNHNS and CDR2 SASEGT. CDR3 region: CAIKGAEFNQPQHF. CDR3 coding DNA: TGTGCCATAAAAGGGGCCGAGTTTAATCAGCCCCAGCATTTT.

This chain connects TRBV6-5 to TRBJ1-2; no firm D call. The V end lost 3 bases, the J end lost 6 bases, and 11 bases lay between the germline ends. The CDR3 runs to 13 residues. The germline V gene has CDR1 MNHEY and CDR2 SVGAGI. The CDR3 loop reads CASSYLVEDGYTF. CDR3 in DNA: TGTGCCAGCAGTTATTTGGTAGAGGATGGCTACACCTTC.

V and J are TRBV18 and TRBJ2-7; possible D gene TRBD1, 5 bases. CDR1 is KGHSH, CDR2 LQKENI, per germline. CDR3 length: 14 residues. Trimming took off 0 bases at V and 4 bases at J, with 10 bases between the two ends. The CDR3 loop is CASSPPERGYEQYF. The DNA for the CDR3 is TGTGCCAGCTCACCACCGGAAAGGGGATACGAGCAGTACTTC.

The chain recombines TRBV2 with TRBJ2-3; tentatively, D is TRBD2 (5 bases). The V end lost 6 bases, the J end lost 6 bases, and 16 bases lay between the germline ends. The V gene's germline CDR1 is SNHLY and CDR2 FYNNEI. The CDR3 is 14 amino acids. The CDR3 reads CASSADRASDTQYF. The CDR3 coding sequence is TGTGCCAGCAGCGCCGACCGAGCTAGCGATACGCAGTATTTT. The whole variable domain, remainder taken from reference TRBV2 and TRBJ2-3, is EPEVTQTPSHQVTQMGQEVILRCVPISNHLYFYWYRQILGQKVEFLVSFYNNEISEKSEIFDDQFSVERPDGSNFTLKIRSTKLEDSAMYFCASSADRASDTQYFGPGTRLTVL.

This clone was seen a handful of times. The chain carries TRBV18 and TRBJ1-1, with TRBD1 identical over 7 bases. CDR1 and CDR2 (germline): KGHSH, LQKENI. CDR3 length: 14 amino acids. V trimming: 4 bases; J trimming: 8 bases; junction bases outside the gene matches: 10. This chain's CDR3 is CASSRQGILTEAFF. The CDR3 bases are TGTGCCAGCTCACGACAGGGTATTCTAACCGAAGCTTTCTTT.

The chain has TRBV6-5 and TRBJ1-1; possible D gene TRBD1, 5 bases. With 5 bases removed from V and 4 bases from J, the gap between germline ends came to 11 bases. The CDR3 contains 13 residues. Germline-derived CDR1 and CDR2 are MNHEY and SVGAGI. The CDR3 coding sequence is TGTGCCAGCAGTATAGGGGTCCTCACTGAAGCTTTCTTT. Translation gives CASSIGVLTEAFF.

The J gene is TRBJ2-5, the V gene TRBV4-1; 9 nucleotides align to TRBD1. V dropped 3 bases and J dropped 2; count of bases not matched to a gene: 4. Per germline, CDR1 MGHRA and CDR2 YSYEKL. The CDR3 has 15 amino acids. Written as DNA, the CDR3 is TGCGCCAGCAGCCAGGGGACAGGGCATCAAGAGACCCAGTACTTC. Translation: CASSQGTGHQETQYF.

The V call is TRBV30, the J call TRBJ2-5; 7 bases agree with TRBD2. The CDR3 has 12 residues. The germline V gene has CDR1 GTSNPN and CDR2 SVGIG (reference sequence). The CDR3 spells CAGEGGGETQYF. The CDR3 DNA sequence: TGTGCTGGGGAGGGAGGAGGAGAGACCCAGTACTTC.

The chain recombines TRBV4-2 with TRBJ2-2, with 10 bases that match TRBD2. CDR3 length: 20 residues. Germline V gene lookup returns CDR1 LGHNA and CDR2 YNFKEQ. Trimming removed 0 bases from V and 1 base from J; junction bases left unmatched: 11. The CDR3 DNA follows: TGTGCCAGCAGCCAAGAAGAACTAGCGGGGCCCGAGATGAACACCGGGGAGCTGTTTTTT. This gives the protein CASSQEELAGPEMNTGELFF.